Listed here are 17 T cell receptor beta chains from one sample, sequenced in a study of blood T cells in healthy people across ages. A second PCR of about 6 to 12 cycles used a sample-barcoded 5' primer and a J-beta primer mix. One entry per CDR3 protein results from TCRdb running MiXCR on the 5' RACE reads. The sample has more than 1,000,000 distinct CDR3 sequences, almost 25% seen once. The same sample was also studied in work on T cells of mothers and their children.

The source material was blood. The origin of the receptors is a girl aged 2-10 years in good health.

This rearrangement joins TRBV5-1 to TRBJ2-3; 12 bases align to TRBD2. CDR3 length: 19 amino acids. The trim removed 4 bases at V and 2 bases at J, leaving 14 bases unmatched. Germline CDR1 and CDR2: SGHRS and YFSETQ. The CDR3 nucleotides are TGCGCCAGCAGCCGAACTGGCCTAGCGGGGGGGTTGAACACAGATACGCAGTATTTT. As protein: CASSRTGLAGGLNTDTQYF.

The V call is TRBV6-1, the J call TRBJ2-3, with a weak D call TRBD1 (6 bases). The V gene's germline CDR1 is MNHNS and CDR2 SASEGT. Trimming removed 6 bases from V and 6 bases from J, with 19 bases in between. There are 15 residues in the CDR3. CDR3 in amino acids: CASSVVWGHSDTQYF. The CDR3 DNA follows: TGTGCCAGCAGCGTTGTGTGGGGGCACTCGGATACGCAGTATTTT.

The chain employs TRBV15 and TRBJ1-5; 8 bases are shared with TRBD1. The CDR3 is made up of 15 amino acids. Trimming removed 5 bases from V and 5 bases from J; junction bases left unmatched: 8. Germline-derived CDR1 and CDR2 are LNHNV and YYDKDF (reference sequence). This chain's CDR3 is CATSLDREQYQPQHF. The CDR3 DNA reads TGTGCCACCAGCTTGGACAGGGAGCAATATCAGCCCCAGCATTTT.

This clonotype was seen a few times. This rearrangement joins TRBV5-6 to TRBJ2-3; the match to TRBD2 covers 15 bases. This CDR3 contains 18 residues. J gave up 1 base and V 4 bases, and 7 bases lay outside the gene matches. Germline V gives CDR1 SGHDT, CDR2 YYEEEE. CDR3 protein: CASSLGLAGGDRTDTQYF. CDR3 coding DNA: TGTGCCAGCAGCCTCGGACTAGCGGGGGGGGACCGCACAGATACGCAGTATTTT.

The genes are TRBV29-1 and TRBJ2-5; 9 nucleotides match TRBD2. The J call may be wrong; the DNA end is better matched by TRBJ2-7. The CDR3 runs 15 residues. CDR1 SQVTM and CDR2 ANQGSEA come from the germline V gene. The CDR3 DNA reads TGCAGCGTTGCGTGGGGCACTAGCGGGCGCTACGAGCAGTACTTC. Its translation is CSVAWGTSGRYEQYF.

The gene calls are TRBV5-1 and TRBJ2-3; D is perhaps TRBD2 (6 bases). This CDR3 is 16 amino acids long. The germline V gene has CDR1 SGHRS and CDR2 YFSETQ. V dropped 4 bases and J dropped 8 bases, with 23 bases sitting between them. The CDR3: CASSREDGGLTSTQYF. In DNA form, the CDR3 reads TGCGCCAGCAGCCGTGAAGACGGAGGGCTGACAAGTACGCAGTATTTT.

The V call is TRBV10-3, the J call TRBJ2-1; D is unresolved. Germline V gives CDR1 ENHRY, CDR2 SYGVKD. The CDR3 is 16 amino acids. V was shortened by 11 bases and J by 7 bases, with 27 bases between the two germline ends. The CDR3 protein is CALPPGVSPVYNEQFF. The CDR3 DNA is TGTGCCCTACCTCCTGGCGTCTCCCCCGTCTATAATGAGCAGTTCTTC.

This clonotype appeared a few times. This rearrangement joins TRBV10-3 to TRBJ1-1; D is undetermined. V was pared by 5 bases and J by 0 bases, with 4 bases between. Germline loops: CDR1 ENHRY, CDR2 SYGVKD. The CDR3 totals 12 residues. CDR3 residues: CAISSLNTEAFF. CDR3 nucleotide sequence: TGTGCCATCAGTAGTCTGAACACTGAAGCTTTCTTT.

In nucleotides, the CDR3 is TGTGCCAGCAGGACCATCCCTTGGGACAATGAGCAGTTCTTC. Protein product: CASRTIPWDNEQFF. J is TRBJ2-1 and V is TRBV7-2; D remains unclear. There are 14 residues in the CDR3. Trimming removed 6 bases from V and 5 bases from J, with 14 bases in between. Germline CDR1 reads SGHTA; CDR2 reads FQGNSA.

This clonotype was detected a few times. The chain employs TRBV24-1 and TRBJ2-7; D remains ambiguous. This CDR3 is built from 13 residues. Germline-derived CDR1 and CDR2 are KGHDR and SFDVKD. Trimming left V 6 bases short and J 0 bases short, with 8 bases between. The CDR3 nucleotides read TGTGCCACCAGTCGTGGCGACTCCTACGAGCAGTACTTC. This encodes CATSRGDSYEQYF.

In this sample, this clonotype turned up a few times. The CDR3 sequence: CASSPLVLAGGDYTDTQYF. The CDR3 DNA sequence: TGTGCCAGCAGCCCGTTAGTACTAGCTGGCGGTGACTACACAGATACGCAGTATTTT. This sequence joins TRBV3-1 and TRBJ2-3, with TRBD2 as a possible D gene (6 bases). The germline V gene has CDR1 LGHDT and CDR2 YNNKEL (reference sequence). This CDR3 is built from 19 residues. V was trimmed by 4 bases and J by 2 bases, leaving 25 bases between them.

About this clonotype: Lacking the conserved final phenylalanine or tryptophan, this CDR3 likely reflects a read error. The chain employs TRBV11-2 and TRBJ1-1; no firm D call. Deletions cut 8 bases from V and 2 bases from J, with 12 bases between. Germline V gene lookup returns CDR1 SGHAT and CDR2 FQNNGV. CDR3 length: 13 amino acids. This CDR3 reads CASGRMGNTEAFS. Here the CDR3 DNA reads TGTGCCAGCGGGCGAATGGGAAACACTGAAGCTTTCTCT.

This clonotype was recorded a few times. CDR3 in DNA: TGTGCCAGCAGCTTAGTGGCGGACTCCCTCTACGAGCAGTACTTC. Translating gives CASSLVADSLYEQYF. The chain employs TRBV11-2 and TRBJ2-5; D is perhaps TRBD2 (5 bases). The tail of the sequence fits TRBJ2-7 better, so the J call may be wrong. Per the germline V gene, CDR1 is SGHAT and CDR2 is FQNNGV. CDR3 size: 15 residues.

The rearrangement uses TRBV25-1 and TRBJ1-2, with 10 bases fitting TRBD1. J was trimmed by 7 bases and V by 3 bases; bases with no gene match: 11. CDR1 and CDR2 from the germline V gene are MGHDK and SYGVNS. CDR3 size: 16 residues. The CDR3 sequence: CASSDPQTWDRGGYTF. DNA for the CDR3: TGTGCCAGCAGTGACCCGCAAACTTGGGACAGGGGTGGCTACACCTTC.

Only a few counts were recorded for this clonotype. The rearrangement joins TRBV28 to TRBJ1-2, with D uncertain. The length of the CDR3 is 14 residues. Germline-derived CDR1 and CDR2 are MDHEN and SYDVKM. V was pared by 1 base and J by 5 bases, with 11 bases between. The CDR3 nucleotides read TGTGCCAGCAGTTTATCGCAACCGGCGTATGGCTACACCTTC. It is translated as CASSLSQPAYGYTF.

V is TRBV15 and J is TRBJ2-7; D may be TRBD1 or TRBD2 (6 bases each). Trimming removed 1 base from V and 4 bases from J, with 20 bases in between. Germline-derived CDR1 and CDR2 are LNHNV and YYDKDF (reference sequence). The CDR3 is 17 residues long. In DNA form, the CDR3 reads TGTGCCACCAGCAGAGCTCGGGGGACACTAGACACTTACGAGCAGTACTTC. Protein sequence: CATSRARGTLDTYEQYF.

This clonotype was seen ten or more times. The chain carries TRBV12-3 or TRBV12-4 and TRBJ2-5; no definite D call. V gave up 6 bases and J gave up 8 bases, with 16 bases separating them. The CDR3 is 13 residues long. The CDR3 is CASSLGQTRTQYF. DNA of the CDR3: TGTGCCAGCAGCCTTGGGCAGACAAGAACCCAGTACTTC.